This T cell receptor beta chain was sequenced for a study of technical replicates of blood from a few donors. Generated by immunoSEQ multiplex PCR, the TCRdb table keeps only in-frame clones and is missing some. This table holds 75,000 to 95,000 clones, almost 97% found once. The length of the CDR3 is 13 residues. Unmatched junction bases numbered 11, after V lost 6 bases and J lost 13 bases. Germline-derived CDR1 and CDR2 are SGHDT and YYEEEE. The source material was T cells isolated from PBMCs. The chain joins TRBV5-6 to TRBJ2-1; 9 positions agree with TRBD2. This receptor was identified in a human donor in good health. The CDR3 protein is CASTPGELAGQFF. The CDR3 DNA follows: TGTGCCAGCACCCCGGGGGAACTAGCGGGTCAGTTCTTC.